The 3 T cell receptor beta chains below come from one sample, sequenced in a study of CD8 T cells in ankylosing spondylitis. Study-level results: It appeared that ankylosing spondylitis blood was characterized by a TCR beta motif of about eight highly homologous variants.

No antigen is known for these receptors. A single record per CDR3 protein comes from TCRdb applying MiXCR to the 5' RACE reads. The data show more than 600,000 distinct CDR3 sequences, with 19% seen just once and about a fifth held by the top ten. The specimen sequenced was blood, either unsorted or a sorted T cell fraction (not recorded which). Source of these receptors: a male donor with ankylosing spondylitis.

The chain carries TRBV5-6 and TRBJ1-2; D not resolved. The V and J ends lost 1 base and 5 bases respectively, with 12 bases between them. The CDR3 is 14 amino acids. Germline V gene data show CDR1 as SGHDT and CDR2 as YYEEEE. CDR3 DNA sequence: TGTGCCAGCAGCTTGAACCCGGAAACTTATGGCTACACCTTC. Protein product: CASSLNPETYGYTF.

In this sample, this clonotype turned up a few times. This chain connects TRBV7-9 to TRBJ2-7; 8 nucleotides match TRBD1. V shed 5 bases, J shed 4 bases, and the junction held 10 bases outside the gene matches. CDR3 length: 15 residues. The V gene's germline CDR1 is SEHNR and CDR2 FQNEAQ (reference sequence). CDR3 sequence reads: CASSPQGTGLYEQYF. For the CDR3, the DNA is TGTGCCAGCAGCCCACAAGGGACAGGCCTTTACGAGCAGTACTTC.

The CDR3 DNA sequence: TGTGCCAGCAGTCTCAAGGGTAGCGCTGAGCAGTTCTTC. This encodes CASSLKGSAEQFF. The chain has TRBV27 and TRBJ2-1; D is perhaps TRBD2 (5 bases). V lost 5 bases and J lost 9, with 14 bases in between. Germline CDR1 reads MNHEY; CDR2 reads SMNVEV (reference sequence). This CDR3 is built from 13 residues.